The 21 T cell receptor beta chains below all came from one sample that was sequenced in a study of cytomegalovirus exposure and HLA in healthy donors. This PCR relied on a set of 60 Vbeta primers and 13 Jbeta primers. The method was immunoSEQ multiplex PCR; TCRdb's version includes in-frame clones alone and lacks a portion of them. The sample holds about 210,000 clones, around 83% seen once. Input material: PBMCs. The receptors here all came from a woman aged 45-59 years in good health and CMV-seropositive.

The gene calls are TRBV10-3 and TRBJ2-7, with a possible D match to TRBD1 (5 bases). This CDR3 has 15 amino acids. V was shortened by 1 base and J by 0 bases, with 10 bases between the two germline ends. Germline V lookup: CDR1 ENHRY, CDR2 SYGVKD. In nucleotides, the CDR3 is TGTGCCATCAGTGAGTTTTCAGGGAACTCCTACGAGCAGTACTTC. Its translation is CAISEFSGNSYEQYF.

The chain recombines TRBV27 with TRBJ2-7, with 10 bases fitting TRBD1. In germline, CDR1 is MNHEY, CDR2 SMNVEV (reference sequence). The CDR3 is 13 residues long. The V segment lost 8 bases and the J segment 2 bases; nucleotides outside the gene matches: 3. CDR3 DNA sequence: TGTGCCAGCGGGACAGGGGACGCCTACGAGCAGTACTTC. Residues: CASGTGDAYEQYF.

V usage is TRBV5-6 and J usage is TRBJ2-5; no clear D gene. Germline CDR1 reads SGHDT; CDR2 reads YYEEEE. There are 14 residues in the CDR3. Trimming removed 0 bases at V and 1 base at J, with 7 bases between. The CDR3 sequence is CASSLVDSQETQYF. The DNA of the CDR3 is TGTGCCAGCAGCTTGGTAGATTCCCAAGAGACCCAGTACTTC.

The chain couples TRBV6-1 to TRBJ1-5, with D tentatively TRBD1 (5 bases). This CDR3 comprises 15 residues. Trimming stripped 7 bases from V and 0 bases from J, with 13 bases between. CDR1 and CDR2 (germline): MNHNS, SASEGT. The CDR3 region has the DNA TGTGCCAGCACCGACAGCTACTATAGCAATCAGCCCCAGCATTTT. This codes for CASTDSYYSNQPQHF.

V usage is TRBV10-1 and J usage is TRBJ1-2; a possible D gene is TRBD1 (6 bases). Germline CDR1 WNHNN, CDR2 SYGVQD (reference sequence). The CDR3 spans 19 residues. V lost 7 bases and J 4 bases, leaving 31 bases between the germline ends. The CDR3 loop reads CASNLRLKGEKVLTYGYTF. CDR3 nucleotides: TGCGCCAGCAATCTGCGGTTGAAGGGGGAAAAAGTTCTAACCTATGGCTACACCTTC.

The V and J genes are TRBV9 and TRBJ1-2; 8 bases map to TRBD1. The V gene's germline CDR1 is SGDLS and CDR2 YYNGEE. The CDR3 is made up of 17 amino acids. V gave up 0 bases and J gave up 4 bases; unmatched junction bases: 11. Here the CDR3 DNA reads TGTGCCAGCAGCGTAGTCCCAGATCCTGACAGGGGCTATGGCTACACCTTC. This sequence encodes CASSVVPDPDRGYGYTF.

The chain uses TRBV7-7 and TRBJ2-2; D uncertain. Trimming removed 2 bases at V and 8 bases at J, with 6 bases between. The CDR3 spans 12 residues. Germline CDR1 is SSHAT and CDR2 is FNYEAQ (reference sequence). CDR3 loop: CASSLIPGELFF. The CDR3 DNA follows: TGTGCCAGCAGCTTAATTCCGGGGGAGCTGTTTTTT.

The CDR3 DNA follows: TGTGCCAGCAGCTTAGGGCCCGGGACTCCCACTTTATACGAGCAGTACTTC. Its translation is CASSLGPGTPTLYEQYF. V usage is TRBV11-2 and J usage is TRBJ2-7; D might be TRBD2 (6 bases). Between the trimmed V and J ends, which lost 1 base and 4 bases, there was a span of 20 bases. Germline values: CDR1 SGHAT, CDR2 FQNNGV. This CDR3 has 17 amino acids.

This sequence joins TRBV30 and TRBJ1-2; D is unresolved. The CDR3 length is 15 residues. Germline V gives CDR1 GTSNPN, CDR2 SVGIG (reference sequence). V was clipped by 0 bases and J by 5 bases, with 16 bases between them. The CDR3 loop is CAWSVPRGPGYGYTF. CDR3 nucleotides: TGTGCCTGGAGTGTACCAAGAGGCCCGGGATATGGCTACACCTTC. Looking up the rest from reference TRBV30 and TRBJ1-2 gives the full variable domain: SQTIHQWPATLVQPVGSPLSLECTVEGTSNPNLYWYRQAAGRGLQLLFYSVGIGQISSEVPQNLSASRPQDRQFILSSKKLLLSDSGFYLCAWSVPRGPGYGYTFGSGTRLTVV.

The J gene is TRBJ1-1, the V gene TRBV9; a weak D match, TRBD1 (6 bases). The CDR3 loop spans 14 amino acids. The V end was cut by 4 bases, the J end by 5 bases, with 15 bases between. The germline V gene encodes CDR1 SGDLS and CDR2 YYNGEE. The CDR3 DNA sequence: TGTGCCAGCAGCCTTCGAGGGGGGGTAACTGAAGCTTTCTTT. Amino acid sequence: CASSLRGGVTEAFF.

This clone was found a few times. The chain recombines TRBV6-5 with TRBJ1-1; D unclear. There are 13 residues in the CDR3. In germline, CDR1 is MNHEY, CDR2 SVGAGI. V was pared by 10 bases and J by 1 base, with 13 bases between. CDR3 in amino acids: CATAYSENTEAFF. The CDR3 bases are TGTGCCACCGCGTATAGCGAGAACACTGAAGCTTTCTTT.

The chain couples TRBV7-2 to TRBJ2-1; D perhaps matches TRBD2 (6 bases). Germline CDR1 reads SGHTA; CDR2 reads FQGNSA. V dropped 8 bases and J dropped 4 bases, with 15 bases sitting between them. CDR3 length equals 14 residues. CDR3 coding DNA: TGTGCCAGCGCCACCGGGGGTCCGTACAATGAGCAGTTCTTC. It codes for CASATGGPYNEQFF.

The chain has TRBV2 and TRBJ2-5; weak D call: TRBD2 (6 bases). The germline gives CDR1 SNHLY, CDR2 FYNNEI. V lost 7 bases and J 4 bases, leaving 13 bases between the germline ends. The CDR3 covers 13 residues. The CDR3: CASTRRARETQYF. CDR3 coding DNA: TGTGCCAGCACCAGGAGGGCACGAGAGACCCAGTACTTC.

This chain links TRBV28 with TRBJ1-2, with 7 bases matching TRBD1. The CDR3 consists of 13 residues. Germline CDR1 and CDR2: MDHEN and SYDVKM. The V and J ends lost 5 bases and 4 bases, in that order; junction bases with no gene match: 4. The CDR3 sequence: CASSAGTAYGYTF. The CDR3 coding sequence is TGTGCCAGCAGTGCAGGGACAGCCTATGGCTACACCTTC.

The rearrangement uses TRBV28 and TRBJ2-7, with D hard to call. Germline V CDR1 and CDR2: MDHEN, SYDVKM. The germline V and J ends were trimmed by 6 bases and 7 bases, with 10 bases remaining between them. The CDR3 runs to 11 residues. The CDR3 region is CASSAPWEQYF. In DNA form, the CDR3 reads TGTGCCAGCAGCGCGCCGTGGGAGCAGTACTTC.

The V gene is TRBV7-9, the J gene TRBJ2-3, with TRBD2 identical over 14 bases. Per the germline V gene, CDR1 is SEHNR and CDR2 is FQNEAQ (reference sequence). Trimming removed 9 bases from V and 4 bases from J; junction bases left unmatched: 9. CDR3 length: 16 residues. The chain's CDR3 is CASLNGLAGGSDTQYF. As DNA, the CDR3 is TGTGCCAGTCTAAATGGACTAGCGGGGGGCTCAGATACGCAGTATTTT.

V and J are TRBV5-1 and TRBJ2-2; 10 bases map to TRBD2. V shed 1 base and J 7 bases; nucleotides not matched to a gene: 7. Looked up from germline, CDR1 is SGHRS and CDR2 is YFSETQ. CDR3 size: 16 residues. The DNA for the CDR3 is TGCGCCAGCAGCTTGAGTCTAGCGGGGGAAATCGGGGAGCTGTTTTTT. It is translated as CASSLSLAGEIGELFF.

The CDR3 reads CSVAETATYEQYF. In DNA, the CDR3 is TGCAGCGTTGCTGAGACAGCAACCTACGAGCAGTACTTC. The chain combines TRBV29-1 with TRBJ2-7; possibly TRBD1 for D (5 bases). V gave up 4 bases and J gave up 2 bases, with 12 bases separating them. CDR1 and CDR2 from the germline V gene are SQVTM and ANQGSEA. The CDR3 covers 13 residues.

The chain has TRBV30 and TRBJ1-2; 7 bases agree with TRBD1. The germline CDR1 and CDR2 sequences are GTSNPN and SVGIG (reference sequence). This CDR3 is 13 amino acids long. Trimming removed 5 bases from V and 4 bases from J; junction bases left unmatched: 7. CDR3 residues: CAWAAGQSYGYTF. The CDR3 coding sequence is TGTGCCTGGGCGGCGGGACAGAGCTATGGCTACACCTTC. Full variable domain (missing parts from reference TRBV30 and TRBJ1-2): SQTIHQWPATLVQPVGSPLSLECTVEGTSNPNLYWYRQAAGRGLQLLFYSVGIGQISSEVPQNLSASRPQDRQFILSSKKLLLSDSGFYLCAWAAGQSYGYTFGSGTRLTVV.

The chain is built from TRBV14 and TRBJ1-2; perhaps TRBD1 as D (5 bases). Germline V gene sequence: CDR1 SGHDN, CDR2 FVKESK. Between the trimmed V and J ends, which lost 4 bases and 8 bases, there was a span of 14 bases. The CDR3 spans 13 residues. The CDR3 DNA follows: TGTGCCAGCAGCCGGGACTCCCTTAGGGGCTACACCTTC. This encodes CASSRDSLRGYTF.

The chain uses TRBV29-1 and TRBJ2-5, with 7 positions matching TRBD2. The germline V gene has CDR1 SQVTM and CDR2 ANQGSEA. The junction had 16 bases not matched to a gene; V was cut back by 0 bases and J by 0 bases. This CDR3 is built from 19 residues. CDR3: CSVEDVAGVQRVYQETQYF. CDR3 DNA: TGCAGCGTTGAAGACGTGGCGGGGGTTCAGAGAGTGTACCAAGAGACCCAGTACTTC.